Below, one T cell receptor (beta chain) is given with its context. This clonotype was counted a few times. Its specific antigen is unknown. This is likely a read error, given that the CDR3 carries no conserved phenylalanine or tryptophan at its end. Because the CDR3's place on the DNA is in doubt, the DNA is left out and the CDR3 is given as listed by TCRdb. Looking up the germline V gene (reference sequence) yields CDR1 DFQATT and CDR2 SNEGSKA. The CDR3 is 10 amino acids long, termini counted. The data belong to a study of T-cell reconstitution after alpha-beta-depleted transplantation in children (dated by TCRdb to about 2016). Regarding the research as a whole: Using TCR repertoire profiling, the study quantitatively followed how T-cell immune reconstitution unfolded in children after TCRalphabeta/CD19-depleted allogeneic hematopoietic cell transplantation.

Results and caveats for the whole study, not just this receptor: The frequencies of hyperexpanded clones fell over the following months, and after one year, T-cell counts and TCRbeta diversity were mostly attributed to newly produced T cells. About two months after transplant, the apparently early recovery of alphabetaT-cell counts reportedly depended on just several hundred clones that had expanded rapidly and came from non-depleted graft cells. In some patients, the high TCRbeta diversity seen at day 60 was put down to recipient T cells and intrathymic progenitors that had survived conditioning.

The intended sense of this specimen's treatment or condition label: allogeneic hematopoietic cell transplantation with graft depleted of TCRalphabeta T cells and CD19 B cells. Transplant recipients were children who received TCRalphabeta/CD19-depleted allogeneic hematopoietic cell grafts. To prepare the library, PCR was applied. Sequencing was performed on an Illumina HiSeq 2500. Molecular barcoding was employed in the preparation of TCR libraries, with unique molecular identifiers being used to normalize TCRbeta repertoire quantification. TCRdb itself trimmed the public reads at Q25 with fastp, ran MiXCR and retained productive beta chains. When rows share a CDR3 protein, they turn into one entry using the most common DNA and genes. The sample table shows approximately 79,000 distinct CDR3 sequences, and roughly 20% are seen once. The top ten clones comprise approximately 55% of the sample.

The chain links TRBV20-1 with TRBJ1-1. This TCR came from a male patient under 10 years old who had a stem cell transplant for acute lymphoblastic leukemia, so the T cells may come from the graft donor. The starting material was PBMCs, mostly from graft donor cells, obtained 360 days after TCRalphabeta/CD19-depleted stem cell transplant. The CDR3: CSARGKKAGI.